This T cell receptor (beta chain) stems from a study of glioma-infiltrating T cells after dendritic cell vaccination. Study-level information: Patients received autologous tumor lysate-pulsed dendritic cell vaccination between the early 2000s and the early 2010s.

The CDR3 totals 14 residues. Trimming left V 5 bases short and J 4 bases short, with 15 bases between. The germline CDR1 and CDR2 sequences are SGHAT and FQNNGV. Generated by immunoSEQ multiplex PCR, the TCRdb table keeps only in-frame clones and is missing some. Of tens of thousands of clones in the sample, roughly 91% were seen once. Indicated time point: after dendritic cell vaccination, including at tumor progression/relapse. The TCR sequence derives from a human donor with glioblastoma. This chain connects TRBV11-2 to TRBJ2-7; possibly TRBD1 for D (5 bases). Specimen: blood, collected after dendritic cell vaccination. The CDR3 DNA is TGTGCCAGCAGCCCCGGACACTTCCCTTACGAGCAGTACTTC. Protein product: CASSPGHFPYEQYF.